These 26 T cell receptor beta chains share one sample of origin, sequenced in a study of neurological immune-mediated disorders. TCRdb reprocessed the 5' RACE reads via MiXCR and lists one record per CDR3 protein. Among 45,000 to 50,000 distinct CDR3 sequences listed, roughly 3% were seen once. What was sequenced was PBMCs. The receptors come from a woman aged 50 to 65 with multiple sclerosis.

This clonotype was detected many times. The CDR3: CAISKGQGLYEQYF. The CDR3 DNA follows: TGTGCCATCAGCAAGGGACAGGGGCTCTACGAGCAGTACTTC. V gene TRBV10-3 combines with J gene TRBJ2-7, with 10 bases aligning to TRBD1. This CDR3 spans 14 amino acids. V gave up 6 bases and J gave up 3 bases; unmatched junction bases: 5. Looked up from germline, CDR1 is ENHRY and CDR2 is SYGVKD.

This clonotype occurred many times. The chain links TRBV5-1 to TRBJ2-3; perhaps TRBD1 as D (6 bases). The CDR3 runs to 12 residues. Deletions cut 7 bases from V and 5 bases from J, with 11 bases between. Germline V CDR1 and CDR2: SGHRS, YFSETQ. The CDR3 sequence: CASFQGQDTQYF. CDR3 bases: TGCGCCAGCTTTCAGGGGCAAGATACGCAGTATTTT. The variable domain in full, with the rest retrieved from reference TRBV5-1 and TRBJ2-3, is KAGVTQTPRYLIKTRGQQVTLSCSPISGHRSVSWYQQTPGQGLQFLFEYFSETQRNKGNFPGRFSGRQFSNSRSEMNVSTLELGDSALYLCASFQGQDTQYFGPGTRLTVL.

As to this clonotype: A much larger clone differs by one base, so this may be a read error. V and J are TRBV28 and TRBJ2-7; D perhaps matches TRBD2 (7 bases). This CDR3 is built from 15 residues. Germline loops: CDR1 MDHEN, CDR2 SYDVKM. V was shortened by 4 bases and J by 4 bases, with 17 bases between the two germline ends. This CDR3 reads CASSYHPRGLYEQYF. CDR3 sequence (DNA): TGTGCCAGCAGTTACCACCCGCGGGGGCTATACGAGCAGTACTTC.

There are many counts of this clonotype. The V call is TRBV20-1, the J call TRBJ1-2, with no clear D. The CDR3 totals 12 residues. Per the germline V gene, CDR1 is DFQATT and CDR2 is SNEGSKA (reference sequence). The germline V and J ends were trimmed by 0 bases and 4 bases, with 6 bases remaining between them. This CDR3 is CSARDPPYGYTF. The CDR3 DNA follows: TGCAGTGCTAGAGATCCACCCTATGGCTACACCTTC.

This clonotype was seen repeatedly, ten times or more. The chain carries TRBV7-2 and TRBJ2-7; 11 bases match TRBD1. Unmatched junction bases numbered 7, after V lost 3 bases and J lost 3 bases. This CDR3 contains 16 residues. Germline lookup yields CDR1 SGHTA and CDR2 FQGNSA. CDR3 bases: TGTGCCAGCAGCTTTACCGGGACAGGGGGAATCTACGAGCAGTACTTC. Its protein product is CASSFTGTGGIYEQYF.

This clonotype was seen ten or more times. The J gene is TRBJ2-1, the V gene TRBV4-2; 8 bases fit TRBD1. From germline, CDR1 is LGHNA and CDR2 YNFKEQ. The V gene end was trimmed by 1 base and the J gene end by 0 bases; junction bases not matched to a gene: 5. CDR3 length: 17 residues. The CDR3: CASSQVTGGDSYNEQFF. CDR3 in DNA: TGTGCCAGCAGCCAAGTTACAGGGGGAGACTCCTACAATGAGCAGTTCTTC.

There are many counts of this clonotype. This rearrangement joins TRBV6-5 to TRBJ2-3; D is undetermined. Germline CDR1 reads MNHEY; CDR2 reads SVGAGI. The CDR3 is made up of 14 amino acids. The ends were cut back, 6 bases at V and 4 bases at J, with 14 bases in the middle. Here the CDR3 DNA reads TGTGCCAGCAGACCCTCGTTGGGCTCAGATACGCAGTATTTT. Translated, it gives CASRPSLGSDTQYF.

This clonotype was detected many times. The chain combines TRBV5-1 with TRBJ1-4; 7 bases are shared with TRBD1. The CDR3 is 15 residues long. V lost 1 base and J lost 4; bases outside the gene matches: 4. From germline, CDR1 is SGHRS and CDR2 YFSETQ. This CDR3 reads CASSLMQGGNEKLFF. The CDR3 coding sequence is TGCGCCAGCAGCTTGATGCAGGGGGGTAATGAAAAACTGTTTTTT.

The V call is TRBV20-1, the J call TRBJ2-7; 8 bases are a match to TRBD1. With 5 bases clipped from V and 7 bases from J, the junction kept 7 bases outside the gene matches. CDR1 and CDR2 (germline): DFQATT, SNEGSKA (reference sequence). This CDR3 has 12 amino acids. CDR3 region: CSAGVTGVEQYF. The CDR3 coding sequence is TGCAGTGCTGGGGTGACAGGGGTTGAGCAGTACTTC.

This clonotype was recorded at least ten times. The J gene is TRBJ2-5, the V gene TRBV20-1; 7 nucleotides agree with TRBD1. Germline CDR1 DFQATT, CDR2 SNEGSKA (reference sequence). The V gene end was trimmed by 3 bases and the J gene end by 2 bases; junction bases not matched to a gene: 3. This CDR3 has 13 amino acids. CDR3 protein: CSASRQGQETQYF. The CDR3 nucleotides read TGCAGTGCTAGTAGACAGGGACAAGAGACCCAGTACTTC.

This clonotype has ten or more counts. The CDR3 region is CSARETQGALGYTF. The CDR3 bases are TGCAGTGCTAGAGAAACCCAGGGGGCTTTGGGCTACACCTTC. The J gene is TRBJ1-2, the V gene TRBV20-1; 8 positions agree with TRBD1. Germline-derived CDR1 and CDR2 are DFQATT and SNEGSKA (reference sequence). The CDR3 is 14 residues long. V lost 0 bases to trimming and J lost 8 bases; unmatched junction nucleotides: 8.

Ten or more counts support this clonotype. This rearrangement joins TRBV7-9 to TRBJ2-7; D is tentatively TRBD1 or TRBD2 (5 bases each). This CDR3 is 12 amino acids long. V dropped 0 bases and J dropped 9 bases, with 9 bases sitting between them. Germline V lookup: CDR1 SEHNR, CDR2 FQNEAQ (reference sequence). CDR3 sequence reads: CASSLAGDGQYF. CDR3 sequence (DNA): TGTGCCAGCAGCTTAGCGGGGGACGGGCAGTACTTC.

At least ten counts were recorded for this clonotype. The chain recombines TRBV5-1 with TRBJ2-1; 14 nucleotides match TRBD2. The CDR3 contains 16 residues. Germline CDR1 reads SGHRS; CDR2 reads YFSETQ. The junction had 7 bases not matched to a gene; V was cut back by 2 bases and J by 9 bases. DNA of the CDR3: TGCGCCAGCAGCTTACTGACTAGCGGGGGGGCGGGTGAGCAGTTCTTC. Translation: CASSLLTSGGAGEQFF. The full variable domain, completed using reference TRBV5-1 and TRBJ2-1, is KAGVTQTPRYLIKTRGQQVTLSCSPISGHRSVSWYQQTPGQGLQFLFEYFSETQRNKGNFPGRFSGRQFSNSRSEMNVSTLELGDSALYLCASSLLTSGGAGEQFFGPGTRLTVL.

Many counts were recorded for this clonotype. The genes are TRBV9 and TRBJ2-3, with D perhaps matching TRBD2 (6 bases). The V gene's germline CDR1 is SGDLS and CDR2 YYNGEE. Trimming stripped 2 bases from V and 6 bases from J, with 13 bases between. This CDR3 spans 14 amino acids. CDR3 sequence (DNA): TGTGCCAGCAGCGTGAGGACTACCGCCGATACGCAGTATTTT. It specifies CASSVRTTADTQYF.

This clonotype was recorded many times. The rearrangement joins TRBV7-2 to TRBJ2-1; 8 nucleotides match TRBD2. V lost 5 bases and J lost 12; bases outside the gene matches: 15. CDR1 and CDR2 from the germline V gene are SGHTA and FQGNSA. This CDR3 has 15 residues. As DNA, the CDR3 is TGTGCCAGCAGCCTTAGCGGGACCGCGGGGTTGACGCAGTTCTTC. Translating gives CASSLSGTAGLTQFF.

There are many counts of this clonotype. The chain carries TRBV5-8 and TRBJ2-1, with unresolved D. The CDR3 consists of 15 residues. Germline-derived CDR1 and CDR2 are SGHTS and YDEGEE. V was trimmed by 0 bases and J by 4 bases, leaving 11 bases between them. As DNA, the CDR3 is TGTGCCAGCAGCTTGGCCTTGGTCAGTTACAATGAGCAGTTCTTC. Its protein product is CASSLALVSYNEQFF.

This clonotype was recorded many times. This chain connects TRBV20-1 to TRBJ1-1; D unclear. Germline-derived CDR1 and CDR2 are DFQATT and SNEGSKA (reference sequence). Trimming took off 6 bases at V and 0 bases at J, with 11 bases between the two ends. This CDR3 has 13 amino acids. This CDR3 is CSAEGTVNTEAFF. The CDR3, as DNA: TGCAGTGCCGAGGGTACAGTGAACACTGAAGCTTTCTTT.

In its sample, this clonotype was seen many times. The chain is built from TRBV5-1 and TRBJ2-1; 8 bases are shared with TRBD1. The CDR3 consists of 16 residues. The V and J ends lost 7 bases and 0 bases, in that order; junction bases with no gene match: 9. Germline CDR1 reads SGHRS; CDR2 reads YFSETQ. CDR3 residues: CASARLTGGSYNEQFF. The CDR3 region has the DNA TGCGCCAGCGCGCGACTCACAGGGGGCTCCTACAATGAGCAGTTCTTC.

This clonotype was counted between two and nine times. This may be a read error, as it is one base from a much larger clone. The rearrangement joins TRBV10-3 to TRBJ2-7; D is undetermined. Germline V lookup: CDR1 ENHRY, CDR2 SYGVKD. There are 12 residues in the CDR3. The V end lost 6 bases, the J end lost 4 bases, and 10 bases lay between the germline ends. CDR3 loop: CAISPKVYEQYF. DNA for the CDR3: TGTGCCATCAGCCCGAAAGTTTACGAGCAGTACTTC.

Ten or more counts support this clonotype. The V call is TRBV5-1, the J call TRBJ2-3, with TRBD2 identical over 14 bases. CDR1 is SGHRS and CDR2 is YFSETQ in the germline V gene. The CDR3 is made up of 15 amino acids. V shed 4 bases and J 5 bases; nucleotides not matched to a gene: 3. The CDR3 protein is CASSTGLAGEDTQYF. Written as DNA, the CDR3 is TGCGCCAGCAGCACGGGACTAGCGGGAGAAGATACGCAGTATTTT. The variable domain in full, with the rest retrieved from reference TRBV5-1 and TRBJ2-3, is KAGVTQTPRYLIKTRGQQVTLSCSPISGHRSVSWYQQTPGQGLQFLFEYFSETQRNKGNFPGRFSGRQFSNSRSEMNVSTLELGDSALYLCASSTGLAGEDTQYFGPGTRLTVL.

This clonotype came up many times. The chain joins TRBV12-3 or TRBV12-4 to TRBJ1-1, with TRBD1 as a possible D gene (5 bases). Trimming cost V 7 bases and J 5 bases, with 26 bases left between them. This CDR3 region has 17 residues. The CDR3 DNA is TGTGCCAGCACCTTGGGGGGTGGGTGGCGAGCTGGGACTGAAGCTTTCTTT. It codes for CASTLGGGWRAGTEAFF.

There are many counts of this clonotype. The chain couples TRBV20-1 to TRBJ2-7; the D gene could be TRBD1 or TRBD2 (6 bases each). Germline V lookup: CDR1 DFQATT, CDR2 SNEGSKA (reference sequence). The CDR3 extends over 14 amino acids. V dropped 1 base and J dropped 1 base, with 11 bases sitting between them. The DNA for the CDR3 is TGCAGTGCTAGAGGTGGGGGGCCTTCCTACGAGCAGTACTTC. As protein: CSARGGGPSYEQYF.

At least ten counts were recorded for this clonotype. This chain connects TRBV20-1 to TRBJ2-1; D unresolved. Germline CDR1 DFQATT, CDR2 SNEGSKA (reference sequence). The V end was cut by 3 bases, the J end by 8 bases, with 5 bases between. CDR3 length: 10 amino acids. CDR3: CSARIHEQFF. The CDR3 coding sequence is TGCAGTGCTAGGATCCATGAGCAGTTCTTC.

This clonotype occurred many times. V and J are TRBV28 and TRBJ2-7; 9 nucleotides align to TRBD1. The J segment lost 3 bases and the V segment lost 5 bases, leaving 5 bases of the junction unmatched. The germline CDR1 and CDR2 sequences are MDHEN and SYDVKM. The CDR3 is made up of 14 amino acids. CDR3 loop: CASSRTGALYEQYF. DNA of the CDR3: TGTGCCAGCAGTAGGACAGGGGCACTCTACGAGCAGTACTTC.

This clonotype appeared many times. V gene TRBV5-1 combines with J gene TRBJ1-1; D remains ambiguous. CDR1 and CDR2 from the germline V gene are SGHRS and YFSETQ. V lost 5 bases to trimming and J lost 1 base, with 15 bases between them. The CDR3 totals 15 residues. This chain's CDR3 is CASSPDGVPNTEAFF. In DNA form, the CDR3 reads TGCGCCAGCAGTCCCGATGGGGTCCCGAACACTGAAGCTTTCTTT.

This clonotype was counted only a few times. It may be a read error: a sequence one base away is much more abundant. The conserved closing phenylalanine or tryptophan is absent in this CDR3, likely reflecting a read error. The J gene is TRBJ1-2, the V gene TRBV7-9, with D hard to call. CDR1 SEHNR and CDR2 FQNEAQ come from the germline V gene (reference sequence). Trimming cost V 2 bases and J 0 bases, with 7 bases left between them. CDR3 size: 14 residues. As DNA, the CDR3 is TGTGCCAGCAGCTTATCGGGAGCTAACTATGGCTACACCTGC. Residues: CASSLSGANYGYTC.